In its sample, the clone carrying this T cell receptor (beta chain) was seen a few times. Its matching antigen is unknown. The source of the sample is a study of identical twins. General study points: Low generation probability was overrepresented in out-of-frame alpha sequences shared by twins. Invariant MAIT and iNKT cells are populations that could partly confound zero-insertion analyses. Insertions were reduced in abundant cord blood beta clonotypes but not in memory repertoires.

A universal primer site arose from template switching, and cDNA bore unique molecular identifiers. In TCRdb, the 5' RACE reads were re-called with MiXCR into one record per CDR3 protein. The data show some 1,600,000 distinct CDR3 sequences, under 35% seen once. The CDR3 has 16 amino acids. Germline CDR1 reads MDHEN; CDR2 reads SYDVKM. V shed 1 base and J shed 0 bases, with 11 bases lying between them. This chain uses TRBV28 with TRBJ2-3, with D hard to call. The origin of this receptor is a newborn girl in good health. Sequences were obtained from cord blood. The CDR3 nucleotides read TGTGCCAGCAGTTTATTGAACGCATTTAGCACAGATACGCAGTATTTT. Residues: CASSLLNAFSTDTQYF.